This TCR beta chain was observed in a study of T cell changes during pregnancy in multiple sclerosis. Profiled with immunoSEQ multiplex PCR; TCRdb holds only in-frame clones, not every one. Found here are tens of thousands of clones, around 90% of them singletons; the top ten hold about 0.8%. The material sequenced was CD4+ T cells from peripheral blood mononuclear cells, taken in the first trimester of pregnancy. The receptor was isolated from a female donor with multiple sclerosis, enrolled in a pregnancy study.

CDR3 sequence: CASSILGGQEKLFF. The DNA for the CDR3 is TGTGCCAGTAGTATTCTCGGGGGACAGGAAAAACTGTTTTTT. The chain carries TRBV19 and TRBJ1-4; TRBD1 matches 7 bases. Germline assignment: CDR1 LNHDA and CDR2 SQIVND (reference sequence). Trimming at V came to 3 bases and at J to 8 bases, leaving 6 bases not matched to a gene. The length of the CDR3 is 14 residues.